These T cell receptor beta chains were read from a single sample in a study of CD8+CD57+ T cells in acquired aplastic anemia. From the reads, TCRdb called clonotypes with MiXCR, one entry per CDR3 protein. The top ten clones hold around 8% of a sample with about 68,000 distinct CDR3 sequences, roughly half of them seen once. The sample comprised sorted CD4+, CD8+, or CD8+CD57+ T cells (not recorded which) from PBMCs. Every receptor here comes from a human donor in good health, serving as a control. Each CDR3 is given with its conserved first and last residue. The order of the fields is D gene, clone size, J gene, V gene, CDR3 DNA, CDR3 protein. A D gene is named only where the DNA matches it firmly. The size of a clone is reported for some rows only, either as once, few or many, or as a class for expanded clones.

NA NA TRBJ1-2 TRBV15 TGTGCCACCAGCAGCGATCGTACCTCCTATGGCTACACCTTC CATSSDRTSYGYTF
NA many TRBJ2-1 TRBV12-3/TRBV12-4 TGTGCCAGCAGTTACTTACCAGGGGCGTCGGATAATGAGCAGTTCTTC CASSYLPGASDNEQFF
TRBD1 many TRBJ2-7 TRBV30 TGTGCCTGGGACAGGGGATTCTCCTACGAGCAGTACTTC CAWDRGFSYEQYF
TRBD1 NA TRBJ1-1 TRBV24-1 TGTGCCACCAGTGCAGGGGGCACTGAAGCTTTCTTT CATSAGGTEAFF
NA NA TRBJ1-2 TRBV10-1 TGCGCCAGCAGTGAAGCGGGACGGATTTATGGCTACACCTTC CASSEAGRIYGYTF
NA many TRBJ2-7 TRBV7-9 TGTGCCAGCAGCTTAGGGTCGGGGTTTCCAAGCTACGAGCAGTACTTC CASSLGSGFPSYEQYF
NA NA TRBJ2-2 TRBV7-2 TGTGCCAGCAGCTCCACAACGAACACCGGGGAGCTGTTTTTT CASSSTTNTGELFF
NA NA TRBJ1-2 TRBV29-1 TGCAGCGTTGAAGTCCTGGTATTAGCAGGATATGGCTACACCTTC CSVEVLVLAGYGYTF
NA NA TRBJ1-1 TRBV2 TGTGCCAGCAGTGAACCCCGGATTGAAGCTTTCTTT CASSEPRIEAFF
TRBD1 once TRBJ2-4 TRBV10-2 TGCGCCAGCAGTGAGTCGAGGGGGCATAGTGCCAAAAACATTCAGTACTTC CASSESRGHSAKNIQYF
NA once TRBJ2-7 TRBV29-1 TGCAGCGTTGAGGGGGGCCGCCACGAGCAGTACTTC CSVEGGRHEQYF
NA many TRBJ2-1 TRBV6-1 TGTGCCAGCAGGCAGACCGCAGGGAGCGAAGATGAGCAGTTCTTC CASRQTAGSEDEQFF
TRBD2 NA TRBJ2-1 TRBV5-1 TGCGCCAGCAGCTTGGTGACTAGCGGGAGCAATGAGCAGTTCTTC CASSLVTSGSNEQFF